This T cell receptor beta chain was recovered during a study of PD-L1 blockade in urothelial cancer. Overall study: It was around 2014 that patients started atezolizumab at 1,200 mg intravenously every 3 weeks. A median blood sample held 141,255 T cells and about 89,000 unique TCRs.

V was pared by 8 bases and J by 5 bases, with 12 bases between. The length of the CDR3 is 12 residues. The germline V gene has CDR1 MNHEY and CDR2 SMNVEV (reference sequence). As to time point: pretreatment peripheral blood. Enrolled patients showed locally advanced or metastatic urothelial carcinoma. The protocol was immunoSEQ multiplex PCR, while the TCRdb copy is restricted to in-frame clones and leaves out a portion. The sample records some 40,000 clones, about 82% being singletons. The specimen was PBMCs, collected around atezolizumab (anti-PD-L1) treatment. This TCR came from a man aged 80 or over with urothelial cancer. This chain connects TRBV27 to TRBJ2-5, with D possibly matching TRBD1 (5 bases). The CDR3 loop reads CASGRAGETQYF. The CDR3 nucleotides read TGTGCCAGCGGCAGGGCAGGGGAGACCCAGTACTTC.